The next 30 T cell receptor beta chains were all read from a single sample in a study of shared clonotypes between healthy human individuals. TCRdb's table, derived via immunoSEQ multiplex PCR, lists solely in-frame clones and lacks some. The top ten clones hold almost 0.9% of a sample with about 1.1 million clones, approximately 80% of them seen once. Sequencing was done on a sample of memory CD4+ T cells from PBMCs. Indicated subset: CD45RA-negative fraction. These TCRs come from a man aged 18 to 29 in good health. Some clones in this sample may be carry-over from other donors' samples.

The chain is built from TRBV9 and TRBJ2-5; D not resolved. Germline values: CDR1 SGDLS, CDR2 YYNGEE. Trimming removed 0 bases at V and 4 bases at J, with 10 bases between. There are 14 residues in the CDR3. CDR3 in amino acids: CASSVGPIGETQYF. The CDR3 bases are TGTGCCAGCAGCGTAGGTCCGATAGGAGAGACCCAGTACTTC.

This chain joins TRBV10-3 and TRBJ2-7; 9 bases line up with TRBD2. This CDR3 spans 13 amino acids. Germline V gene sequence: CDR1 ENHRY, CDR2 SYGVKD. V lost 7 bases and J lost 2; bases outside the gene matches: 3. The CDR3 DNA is TGTGCCATCATGCTAGCGGGGACCTACGAGCAGTACTTC. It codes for CAIMLAGTYEQYF.

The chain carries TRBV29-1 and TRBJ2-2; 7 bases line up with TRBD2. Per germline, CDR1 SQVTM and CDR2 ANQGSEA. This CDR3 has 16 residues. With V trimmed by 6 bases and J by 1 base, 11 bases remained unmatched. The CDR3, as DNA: TGCAGCGTGAAGGGAGGGTTCACTAAGAACACCGGGGAGCTGTTTTTT. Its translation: CSVKGGFTKNTGELFF.

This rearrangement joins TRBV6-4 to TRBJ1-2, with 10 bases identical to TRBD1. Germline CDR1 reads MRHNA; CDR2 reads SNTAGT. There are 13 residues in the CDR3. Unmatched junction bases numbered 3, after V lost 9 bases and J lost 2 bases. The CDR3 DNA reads TGTGCCAGGGGGACAGGGGCCAACTATGGCTACACCTTC. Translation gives CARGTGANYGYTF.

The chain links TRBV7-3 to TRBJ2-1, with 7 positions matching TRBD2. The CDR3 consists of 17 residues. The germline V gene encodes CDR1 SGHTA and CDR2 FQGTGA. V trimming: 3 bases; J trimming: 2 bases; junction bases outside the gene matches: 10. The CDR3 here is CASSFSVLASPYNEQFF. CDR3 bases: TGTGCCAGCAGCTTTTCCGTACTAGCGAGCCCCTACAATGAGCAGTTCTTC.

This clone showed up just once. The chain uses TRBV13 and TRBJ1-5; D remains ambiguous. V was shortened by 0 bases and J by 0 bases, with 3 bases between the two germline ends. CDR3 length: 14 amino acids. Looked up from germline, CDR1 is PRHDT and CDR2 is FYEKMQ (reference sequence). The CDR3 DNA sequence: TGTGCCAGCAGCTTAGGGGCTAGCAATCAGCCCCAGCATTTT. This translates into CASSLGASNQPQHF. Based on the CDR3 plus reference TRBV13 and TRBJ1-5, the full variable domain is AAGVIQSPRHLIKEKRETATLKCYPIPRHDTVYWYQQGPGQDPQFLISFYEKMQSDKGSIPDRFSAQQFSDYHSELNMSSLELGDSALYFCASSLGASNQPQHFGDGTRLSIL.

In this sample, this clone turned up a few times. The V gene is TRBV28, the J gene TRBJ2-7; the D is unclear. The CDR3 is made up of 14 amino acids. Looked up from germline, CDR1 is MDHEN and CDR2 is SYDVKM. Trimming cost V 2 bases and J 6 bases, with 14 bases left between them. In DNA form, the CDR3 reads TGTGCCAGCAGTTTAACGGGCCAAGGGATCGAGCAGTACTTC. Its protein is CASSLTGQGIEQYF.

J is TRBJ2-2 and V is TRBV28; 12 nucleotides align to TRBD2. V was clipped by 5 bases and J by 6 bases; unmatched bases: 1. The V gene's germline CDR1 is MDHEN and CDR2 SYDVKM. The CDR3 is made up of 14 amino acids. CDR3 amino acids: CASSLAGGPGELFF. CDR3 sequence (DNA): TGTGCCAGCAGTCTAGCGGGAGGGCCCGGGGAGCTGTTTTTT. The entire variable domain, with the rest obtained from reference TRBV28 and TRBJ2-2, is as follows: DVKVTQSSRYLVKRTGEKVFLECVQDMDHENMFWYRQDPGLGLRLIYFSYDVKMKEKGDIPEGYSVSREKKERFSLILESASTNQTSMYLCASSLAGGPGELFFGEGSRLTVL.

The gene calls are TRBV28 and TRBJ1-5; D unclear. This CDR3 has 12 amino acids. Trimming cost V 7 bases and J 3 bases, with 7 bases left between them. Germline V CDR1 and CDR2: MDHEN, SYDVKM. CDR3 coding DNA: TGTGCCAGCATGTCGATCAATCAGCCCCAGCATTTT. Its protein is CASMSINQPQHF.

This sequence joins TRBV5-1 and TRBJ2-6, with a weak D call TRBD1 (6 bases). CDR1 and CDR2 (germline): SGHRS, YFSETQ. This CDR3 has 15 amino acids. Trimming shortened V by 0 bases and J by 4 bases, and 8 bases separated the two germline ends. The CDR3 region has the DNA TGCGCCAGCAGCTTGGCCGGGACAGGGGCCAACGTCCTGACTTTC. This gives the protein CASSLAGTGANVLTF.

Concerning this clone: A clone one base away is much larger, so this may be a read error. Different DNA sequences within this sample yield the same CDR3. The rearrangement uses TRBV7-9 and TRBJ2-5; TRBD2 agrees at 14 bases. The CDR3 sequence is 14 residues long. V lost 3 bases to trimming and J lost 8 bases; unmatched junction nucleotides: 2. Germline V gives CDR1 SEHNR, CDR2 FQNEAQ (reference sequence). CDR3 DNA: TGTGCCAGCAGCTTGGGACTAGCGGGAGAAACCCAGTACTTC. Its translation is CASSLGLAGETQYF.

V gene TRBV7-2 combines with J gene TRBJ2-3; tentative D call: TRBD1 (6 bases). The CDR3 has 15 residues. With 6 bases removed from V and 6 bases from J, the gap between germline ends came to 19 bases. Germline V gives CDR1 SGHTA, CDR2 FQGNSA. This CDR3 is CASRNRATTGDTQYF. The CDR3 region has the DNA TGTGCCAGCAGGAATCGGGCCACTACAGGGGATACGCAGTATTTT.

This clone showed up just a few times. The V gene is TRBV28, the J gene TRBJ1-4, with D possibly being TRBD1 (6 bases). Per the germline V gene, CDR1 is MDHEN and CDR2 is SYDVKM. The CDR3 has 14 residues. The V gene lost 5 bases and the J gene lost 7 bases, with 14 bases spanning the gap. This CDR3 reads CASSRGGRAEKLFF. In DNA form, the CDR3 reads TGTGCCAGCAGTCGGGGGGGCAGGGCTGAAAAACTGTTTTTT. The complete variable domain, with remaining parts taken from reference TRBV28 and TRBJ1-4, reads DVKVTQSSRYLVKRTGEKVFLECVQDMDHENMFWYRQDPGLGLRLIYFSYDVKMKEKGDIPEGYSVSREKKERFSLILESASTNQTSMYLCASSRGGRAEKLFFGSGTQLSVL.

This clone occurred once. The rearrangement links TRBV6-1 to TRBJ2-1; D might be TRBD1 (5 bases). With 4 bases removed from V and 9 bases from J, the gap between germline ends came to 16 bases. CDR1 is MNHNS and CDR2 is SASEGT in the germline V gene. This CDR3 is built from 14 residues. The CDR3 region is CASSGDRTYTEQFF. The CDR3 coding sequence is TGTGCCAGCAGTGGCGACAGAACCTATACTGAGCAGTTCTTC.

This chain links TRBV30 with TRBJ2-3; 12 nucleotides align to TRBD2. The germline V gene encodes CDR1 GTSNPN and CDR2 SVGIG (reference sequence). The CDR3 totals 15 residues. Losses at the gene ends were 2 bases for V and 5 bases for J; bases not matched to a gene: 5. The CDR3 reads CAWSLAGGVVDTQYF. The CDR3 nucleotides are TGTGCCTGGAGTCTAGCGGGAGGGGTCGTAGATACGCAGTATTTT.

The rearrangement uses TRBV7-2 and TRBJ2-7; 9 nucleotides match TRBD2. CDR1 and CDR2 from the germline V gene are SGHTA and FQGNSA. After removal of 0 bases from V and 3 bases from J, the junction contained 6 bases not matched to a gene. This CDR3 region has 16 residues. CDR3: CASSLAGAGGFYEQYF. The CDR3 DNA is TGTGCCAGCAGCTTAGCTGGGGCGGGAGGGTTCTACGAGCAGTACTTC.

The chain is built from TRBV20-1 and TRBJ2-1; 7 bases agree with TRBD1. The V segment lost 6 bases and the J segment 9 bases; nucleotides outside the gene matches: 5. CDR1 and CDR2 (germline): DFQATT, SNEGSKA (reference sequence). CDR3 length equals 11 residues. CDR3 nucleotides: TGCAGTGCGGCAGGGGGTAGTGAGCAGTTCTTC. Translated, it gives CSAAGGSEQFF.

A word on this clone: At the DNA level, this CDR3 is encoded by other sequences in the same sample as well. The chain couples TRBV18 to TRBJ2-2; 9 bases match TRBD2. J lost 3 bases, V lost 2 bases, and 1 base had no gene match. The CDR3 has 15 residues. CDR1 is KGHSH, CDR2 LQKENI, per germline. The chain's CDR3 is CASSPRLADTGELFF. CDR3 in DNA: TGTGCCAGCTCACCAAGACTAGCGGACACCGGGGAGCTGTTTTTT.

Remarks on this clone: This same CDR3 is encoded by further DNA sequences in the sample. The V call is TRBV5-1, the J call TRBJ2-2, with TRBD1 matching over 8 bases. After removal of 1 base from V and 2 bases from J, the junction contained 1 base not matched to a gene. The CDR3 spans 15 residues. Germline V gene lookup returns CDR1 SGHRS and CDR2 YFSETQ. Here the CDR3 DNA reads TGCGCCAGCAGCTTGTCAGGGGGCAACACCGGGGAGCTGTTTTTT. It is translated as CASSLSGGNTGELFF.

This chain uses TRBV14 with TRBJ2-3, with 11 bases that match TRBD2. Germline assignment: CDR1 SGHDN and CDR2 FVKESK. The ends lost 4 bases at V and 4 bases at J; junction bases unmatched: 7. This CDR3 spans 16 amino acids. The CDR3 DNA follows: TGTGCCAGCAGCCGGCGTCTAGCGGGAGGTTCAGATACGCAGTATTTT. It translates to CASSRRLAGGSDTQYF. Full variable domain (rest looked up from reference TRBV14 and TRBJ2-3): EAGVTQFPSHSVIEKGQTVTLRCDPISGHDNLYWYRRVMGKEIKFLLHFVKESKQDESGMPNNRFLAERTGGTYSTLKVQPAELEDSGVYFCASSRRLAGGSDTQYFGPGTRLTVL.

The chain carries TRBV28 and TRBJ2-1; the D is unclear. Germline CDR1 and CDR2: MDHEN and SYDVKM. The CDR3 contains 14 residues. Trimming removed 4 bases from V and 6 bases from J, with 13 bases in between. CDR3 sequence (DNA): TGTGCCAGCAGTTCAAACGTTAGGGTCAATGAGCAGTTCTTC. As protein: CASSSNVRVNEQFF.

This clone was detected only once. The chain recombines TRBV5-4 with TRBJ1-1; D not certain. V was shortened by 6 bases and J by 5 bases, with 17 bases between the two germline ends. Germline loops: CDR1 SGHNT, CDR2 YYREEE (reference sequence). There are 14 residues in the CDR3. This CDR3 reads CASTPNPGSTEAFF. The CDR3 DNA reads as TGTGCCAGCACCCCGAACCCGGGGAGTACTGAAGCTTTCTTT.

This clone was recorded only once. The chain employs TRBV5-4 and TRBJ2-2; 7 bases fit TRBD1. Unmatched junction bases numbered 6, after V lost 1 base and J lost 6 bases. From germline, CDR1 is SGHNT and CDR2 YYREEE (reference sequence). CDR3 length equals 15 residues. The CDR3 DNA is TGTGCCAGCAGCTTGTTGGCCCAGGGGGCCGGGGAGCTGTTTTTT. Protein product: CASSLLAQGAGELFF.

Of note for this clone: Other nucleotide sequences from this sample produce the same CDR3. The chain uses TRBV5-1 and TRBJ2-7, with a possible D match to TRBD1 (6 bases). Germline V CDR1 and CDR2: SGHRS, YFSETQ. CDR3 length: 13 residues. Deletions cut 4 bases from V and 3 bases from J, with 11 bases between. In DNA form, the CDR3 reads TGCGCCAGCAGCCCCGGACAGAGCTACGAGCAGTACTTC. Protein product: CASSPGQSYEQYF.

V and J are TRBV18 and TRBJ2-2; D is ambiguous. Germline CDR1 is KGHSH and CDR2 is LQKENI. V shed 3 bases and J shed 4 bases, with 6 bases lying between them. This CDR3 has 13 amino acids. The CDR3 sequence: CASSPDGTGELFF. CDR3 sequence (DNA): TGTGCCAGCTCACCCGACGGCACCGGGGAGCTGTTTTTT. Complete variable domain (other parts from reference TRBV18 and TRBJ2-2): NAGVMQNPRHLVRRRGQEARLRCSPMKGHSHVYWYRQLPEEGLKFMVYLQKENIIDESGMPKERFSAEFPKEGPSILRIQQVVRGDSAAYFCASSPDGTGELFFGEGSRLTVL.

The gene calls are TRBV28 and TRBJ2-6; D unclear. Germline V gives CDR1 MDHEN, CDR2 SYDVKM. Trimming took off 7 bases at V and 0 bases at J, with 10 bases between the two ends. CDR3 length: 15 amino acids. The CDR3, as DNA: TGTGCCAGCACCTCCGGAAGCTCTGGGGCCAACGTCCTGACTTTC. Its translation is CASTSGSSGANVLTF.

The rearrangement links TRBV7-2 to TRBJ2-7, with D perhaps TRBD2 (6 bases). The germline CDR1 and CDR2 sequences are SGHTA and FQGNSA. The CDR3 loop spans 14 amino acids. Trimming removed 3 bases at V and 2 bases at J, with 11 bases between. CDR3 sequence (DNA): TGTGCCAGCAGCTTTATGGCGGGACCCTACGAGCAGTACTTC. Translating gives CASSFMAGPYEQYF.

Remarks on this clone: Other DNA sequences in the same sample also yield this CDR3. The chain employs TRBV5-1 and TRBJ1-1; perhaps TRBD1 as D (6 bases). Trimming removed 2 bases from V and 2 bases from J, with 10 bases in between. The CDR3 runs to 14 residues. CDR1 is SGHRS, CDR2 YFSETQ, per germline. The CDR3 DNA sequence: TGCGCCAGCAGCTTAACAGGGCGTAACACTGAAGCTTTCTTT. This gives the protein CASSLTGRNTEAFF. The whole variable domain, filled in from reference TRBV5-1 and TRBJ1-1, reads KAGVTQTPRYLIKTRGQQVTLSCSPISGHRSVSWYQQTPGQGLQFLFEYFSETQRNKGNFPGRFSGRQFSNSRSEMNVSTLELGDSALYLCASSLTGRNTEAFFGQGTRLTVV.

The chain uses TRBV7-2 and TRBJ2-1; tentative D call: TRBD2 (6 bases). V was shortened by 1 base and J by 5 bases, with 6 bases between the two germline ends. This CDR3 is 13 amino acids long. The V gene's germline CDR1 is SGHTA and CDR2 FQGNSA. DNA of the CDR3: TGTGCCAGCAGCTTAGGGACTAACAATGAGCAGTTCTTC. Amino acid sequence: CASSLGTNNEQFF.

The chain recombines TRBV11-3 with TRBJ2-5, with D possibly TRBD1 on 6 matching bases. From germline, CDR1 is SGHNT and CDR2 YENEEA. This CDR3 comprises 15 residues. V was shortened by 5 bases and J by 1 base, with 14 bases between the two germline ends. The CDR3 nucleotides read TGTGCCAGCAGCCCAGGTCGGACAGCCCAAGAGACCCAGTACTTC. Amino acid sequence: CASSPGRTAQETQYF.